This TCR beta chain stems from a study of OX40 agonist ivuxolimab in advanced cancers. Background on the study: The dose-escalation group included hepatocellular carcinoma, melanoma, renal cell carcinoma and head and neck cancer. Broader study findings: Some of the nonresponding patients also showed low levels of normalized T-cell clonal expansion.

About this clone: The antigen remains undetermined.

The CDR3 runs to 16 residues. With baseline, cycle 4 day 1, and cycle 7 day 1 as timepoints, blood was sampled. Method: immunoSEQ multiplex PCR; TCRdb's copy keeps in-frame clones and lacks some. The sample shows more than 65,000 clones, 65% to 80% of them seen only once. V gene TRBV21-1 combines with J gene TRBJ2-7; TRBD2 was called by the table and not checked on the DNA. TRBV21-1 is a pseudogene locus. The material was CD4+ or CD8+ T cells sorted from blood, obtained in a trial of the OX40 agonist ivuxolimab. The TCR sequence derives from an adult with an advanced solid tumor such as melanoma, head and neck, liver or kidney cancer. The CDR3 region has the DNA TGTGCCAGCAGCAAAGTAGTGAGACTAGCGGGAAACGAGCAGTACTTC. Encoded protein: CASSKVVRLAGNEQYF.